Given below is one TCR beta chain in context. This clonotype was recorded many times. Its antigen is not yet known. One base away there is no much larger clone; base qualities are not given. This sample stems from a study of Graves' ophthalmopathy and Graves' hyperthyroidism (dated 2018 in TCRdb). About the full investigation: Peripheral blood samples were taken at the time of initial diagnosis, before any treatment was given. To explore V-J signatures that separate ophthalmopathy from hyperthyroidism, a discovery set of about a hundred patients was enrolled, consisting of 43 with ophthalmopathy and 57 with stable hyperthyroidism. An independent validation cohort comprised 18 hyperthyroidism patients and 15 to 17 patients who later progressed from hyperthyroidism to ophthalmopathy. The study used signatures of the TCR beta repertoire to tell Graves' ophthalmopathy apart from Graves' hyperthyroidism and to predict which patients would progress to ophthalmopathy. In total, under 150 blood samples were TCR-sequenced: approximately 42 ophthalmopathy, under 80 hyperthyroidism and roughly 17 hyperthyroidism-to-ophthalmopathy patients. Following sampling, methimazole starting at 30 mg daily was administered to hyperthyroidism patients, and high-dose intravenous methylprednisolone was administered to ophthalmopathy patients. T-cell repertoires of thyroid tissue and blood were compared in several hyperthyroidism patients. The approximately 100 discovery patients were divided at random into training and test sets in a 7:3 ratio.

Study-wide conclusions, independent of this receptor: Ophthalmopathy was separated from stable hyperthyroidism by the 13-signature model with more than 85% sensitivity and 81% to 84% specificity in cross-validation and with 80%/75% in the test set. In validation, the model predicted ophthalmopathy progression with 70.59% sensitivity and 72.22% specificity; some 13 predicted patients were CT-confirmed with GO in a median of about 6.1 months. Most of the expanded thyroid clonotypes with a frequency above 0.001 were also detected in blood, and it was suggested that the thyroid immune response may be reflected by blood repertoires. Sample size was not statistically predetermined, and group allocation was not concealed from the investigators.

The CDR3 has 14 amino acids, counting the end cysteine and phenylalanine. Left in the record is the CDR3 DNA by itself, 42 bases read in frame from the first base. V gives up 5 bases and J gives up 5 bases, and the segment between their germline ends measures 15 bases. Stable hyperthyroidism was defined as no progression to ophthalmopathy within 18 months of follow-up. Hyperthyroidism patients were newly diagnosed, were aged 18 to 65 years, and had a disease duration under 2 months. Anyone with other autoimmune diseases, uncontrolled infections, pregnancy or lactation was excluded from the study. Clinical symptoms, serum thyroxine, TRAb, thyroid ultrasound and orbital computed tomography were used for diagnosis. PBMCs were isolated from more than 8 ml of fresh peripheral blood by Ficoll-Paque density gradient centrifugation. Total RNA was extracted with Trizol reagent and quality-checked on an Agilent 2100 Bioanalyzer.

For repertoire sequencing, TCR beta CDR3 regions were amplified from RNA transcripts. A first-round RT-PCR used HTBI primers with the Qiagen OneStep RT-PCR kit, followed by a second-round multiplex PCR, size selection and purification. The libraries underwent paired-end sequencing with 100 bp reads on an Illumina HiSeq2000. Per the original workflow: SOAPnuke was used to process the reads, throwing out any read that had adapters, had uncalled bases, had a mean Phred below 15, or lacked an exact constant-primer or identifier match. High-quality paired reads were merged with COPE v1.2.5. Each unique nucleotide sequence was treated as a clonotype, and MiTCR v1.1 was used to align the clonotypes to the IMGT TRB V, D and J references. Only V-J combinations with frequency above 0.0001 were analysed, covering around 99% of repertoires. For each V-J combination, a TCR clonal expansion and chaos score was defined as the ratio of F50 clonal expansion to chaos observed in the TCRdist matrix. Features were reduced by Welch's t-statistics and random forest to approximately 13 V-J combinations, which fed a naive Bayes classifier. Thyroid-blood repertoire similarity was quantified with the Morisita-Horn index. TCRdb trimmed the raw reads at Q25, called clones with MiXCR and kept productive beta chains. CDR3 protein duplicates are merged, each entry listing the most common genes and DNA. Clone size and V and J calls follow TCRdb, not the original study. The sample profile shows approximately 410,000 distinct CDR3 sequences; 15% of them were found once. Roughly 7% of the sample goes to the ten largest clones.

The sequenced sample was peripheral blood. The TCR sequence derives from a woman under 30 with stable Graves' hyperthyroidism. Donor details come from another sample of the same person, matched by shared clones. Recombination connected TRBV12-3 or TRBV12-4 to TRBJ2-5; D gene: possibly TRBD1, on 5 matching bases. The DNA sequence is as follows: TGTGCCAGCAGTGACAGCTTGGTGCGGGAGACCCAGTACTTC. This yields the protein CASSDSLVRETQYF.